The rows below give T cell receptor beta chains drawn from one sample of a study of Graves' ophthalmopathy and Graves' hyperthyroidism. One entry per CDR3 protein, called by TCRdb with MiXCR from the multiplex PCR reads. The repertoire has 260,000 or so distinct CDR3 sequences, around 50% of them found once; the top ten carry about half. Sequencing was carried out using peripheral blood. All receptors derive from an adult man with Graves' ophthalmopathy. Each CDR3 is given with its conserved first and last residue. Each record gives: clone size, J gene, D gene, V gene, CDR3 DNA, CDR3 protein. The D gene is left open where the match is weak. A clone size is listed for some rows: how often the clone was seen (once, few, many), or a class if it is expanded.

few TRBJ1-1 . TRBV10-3 TGTGCCATCAGTGAAAGGGTGGGCAGTGGGACTGAAGCTTTCTTT CAISERVGSGTEAFF
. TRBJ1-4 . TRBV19 TGTGCCAGTCTCGGCCCCTCAACTAATGAAAAACTGTTTTTT CASLGPSTNEKLFF
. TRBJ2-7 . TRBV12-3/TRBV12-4 TGTGCCAGCAGTAGCTCGGGGGGCACCGAGCAGTACTTC CASSSSGGTEQYF
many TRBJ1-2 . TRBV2 TGTGCCAGCAGTGAACACAGGAAAGGTGATGGCTACACCTTC CASSEHRKGDGYTF
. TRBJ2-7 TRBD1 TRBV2 TGTGCCAGCAGTGAAGCTGGGACAGGGCTTAGGTACTTC CASSEAGTGLRYF
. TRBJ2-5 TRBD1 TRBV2 TGTGCCAGCAGTGGGACAGGGGGCGATAACCAAGAGGCCCAGTACTTC CASSGTGGDNQEAQYF
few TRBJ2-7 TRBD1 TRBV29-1 TGCAGCGTTGATACCGGGACAGGGTTCGAGCAGTACTTC CSVDTGTGFEQYF
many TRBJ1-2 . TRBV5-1 TGCGCCAGCAGCTTGGCGAGGGTCACGGACTATGGCTACACCTTC CASSLARVTDYGYTF
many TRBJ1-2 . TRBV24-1 TGTGCCACCAGTGATTCCGCAGACCTAAACTATGGCTACACCTTC CATSDSADLNYGYTF
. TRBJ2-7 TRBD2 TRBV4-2 TGTGCCAGCAGCCAAGAGGGGACTAGCGGGAGTCACGAGCAGTACTTC CASSQEGTSGSHEQYF
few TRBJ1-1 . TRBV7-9 TGTGCCAGCAGCCCCTGGGGGGGTAACACTGAAGCTTTCTTT CASSPWGGNTEAFF
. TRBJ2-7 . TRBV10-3 TGTGCCAGCAGAACCCGGGACCCTCGCGAGCAGTACTTC CASRTRDPREQYF
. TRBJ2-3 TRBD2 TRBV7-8 TGTGCCAGCAGCCCCAGGACTAGCGGGGGGTCTAGCACAGATACGCAGTATTTT CASSPRTSGGSSTDTQYF
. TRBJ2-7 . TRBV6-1 TGTGCCAGTAGTGAACCTCCTAGCGCATCCTACGAGCAGTACTTC CASSEPPSASYEQYF
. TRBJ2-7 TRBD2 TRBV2 TGTGCCAGCAGCCAAGATCGGTGGGTTAGCGGGGGAACCTACGAGCAGTACTTC CASSQDRWVSGGTYEQYF
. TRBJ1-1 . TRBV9 TGTGCCAGCAGCGGATCCGGAGAGAACACTGAAGCTTTCTTT CASSGSGENTEAFF
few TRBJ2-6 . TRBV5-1 TGCGCCAGCAGGTCCCCCTCTGGGGCCAACGTCCTGACTTTC CASRSPSGANVLTF
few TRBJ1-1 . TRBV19 TGTGCCAGTAGTATATCAATATCGCCGGGAGAAGGGACTGAAGCTTTCTTT CASSISISPGEGTEAFF